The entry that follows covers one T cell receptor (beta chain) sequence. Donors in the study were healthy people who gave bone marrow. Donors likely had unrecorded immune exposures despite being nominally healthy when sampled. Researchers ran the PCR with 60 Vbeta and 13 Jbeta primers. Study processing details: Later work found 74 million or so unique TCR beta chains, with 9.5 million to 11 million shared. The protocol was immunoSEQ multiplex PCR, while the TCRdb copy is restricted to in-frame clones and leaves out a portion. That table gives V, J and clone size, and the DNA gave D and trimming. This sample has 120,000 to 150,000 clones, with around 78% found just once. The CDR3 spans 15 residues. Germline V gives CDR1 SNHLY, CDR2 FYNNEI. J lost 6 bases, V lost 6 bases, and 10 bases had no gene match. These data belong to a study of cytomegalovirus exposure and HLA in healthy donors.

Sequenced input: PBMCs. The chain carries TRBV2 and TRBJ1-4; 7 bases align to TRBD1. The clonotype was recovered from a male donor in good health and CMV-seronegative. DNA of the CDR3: TGTGCCAGCAGACCAAACAGGGGTGGGCATGAAAAACTGTTTTTT. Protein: CASRPNRGGHEKLFF.